The 29 T cell receptor beta chains given below trace back to one sample, sequenced in a study of cytomegalovirus exposure and HLA in healthy donors. Primers included in the PCR were 60 Vbeta and 13 Jbeta primers. The method was immunoSEQ multiplex PCR; TCRdb's version includes in-frame clones alone and lacks a portion of them. Among tens of thousands of clones listed, 70% to 80% were seen once. Sequenced material: PBMCs. The receptors originated from a man aged 25-45 years in good health and CMV-seronegative.

The CDR3 loop is CASGSKGQEMNTEAFF. CDR3 coding DNA: TGTGCTAGTGGTTCTAAAGGACAGGAGATGAACACTGAAGCTTTCTTT. The chain employs TRBV12-5 and TRBJ1-1, with 7 bases aligning to TRBD1. V was pared by 4 bases and J by 0 bases, with 8 bases of the junction left unmatched. Germline assignment: CDR1 LGHNT and CDR2 FRNRAP. The CDR3 covers 16 residues.

This clone was found once. This chain uses TRBV7-3 with TRBJ2-2; D might be TRBD1 (6 bases). V was shortened by 2 bases and J by 1 base, with 8 bases between the two germline ends. The CDR3 is 15 residues long. In germline, CDR1 is SGHTA, CDR2 FQGTGA. The CDR3: CASSLGGRNTGELFF. DNA of the CDR3: TGTGCCAGCAGCTTAGGGGGCAGGAACACCGGGGAGCTGTTTTTT.

This chain joins TRBV7-9 and TRBJ2-3, with TRBD2 identical over 10 bases. This CDR3 has 15 amino acids. Germline V CDR1 and CDR2: SEHNR, FQNEAQ (reference sequence). With 2 bases clipped from V and 6 bases from J, the junction kept 5 bases outside the gene matches. The DNA for the CDR3 is TGTGCCAGCAGCTTAAGGCTAGCGGGGGATGATACGCAGTATTTT. This encodes CASSLRLAGDDTQYF.

Remarks on this clone: One junction end does not reproduce the germline sequence, and a read error may be involved. DNA of the CDR3: TGTTCCAGCAGCTTCTTCGGGGAAACCGGGGAGCTGTTTTTT. Translation: CSSSFFGETGELFF. The rearrangement links TRBV7-9 to TRBJ2-2; weak D call: TRBD2 (5 bases). This CDR3 is 14 amino acids long. Germline V lookup: CDR1 SEHNR, CDR2 FQNEAQ (reference sequence).

The chain uses TRBV19 and TRBJ1-6; 7 bases line up with TRBD1. CDR1 LNHDA and CDR2 SQIVND come from the germline V gene (reference sequence). Germline trimming cut 5 bases from V and 7 bases from J; bases unmatched to any gene: 8. The CDR3 is 15 residues long. This chain's CDR3 is CASSFTDRRNSPLHF. DNA of the CDR3: TGTGCCAGTAGTTTCACGGACAGGAGGAATTCACCCCTCCACTTT.

V is TRBV7-9 and J is TRBJ1-2; 7 positions match TRBD1. J was trimmed by 8 bases and V by 1 base; bases with no gene match: 1. CDR1 SEHNR and CDR2 FQNEAQ come from the germline V gene (reference sequence). The CDR3 is 12 amino acids. The CDR3 nucleotides read TGTGCCAGCAGCTTAGACAGGGGCGGCTACACCTTC. This gives the protein CASSLDRGGYTF. Together with reference TRBV7-9 and TRBJ1-2, the CDR3 gives the full variable domain: DTGVSQNPRHKITKRGQNVTFRCDPISEHNRLYWYRQTLGQGPEFLTYFQNEAQLEKSRLLSDRFSAERPKGSFSTLEIQRTEQGDSAMYLCASSLDRGGYTFGSGTRLTVV.

This sequence joins TRBV6-5 and TRBJ1-4, with TRBD1 matching 9 bases. Germline-derived CDR1 and CDR2 are MNHEY and SVGAGI. Trimming took 0 bases from V and 8 from J; bases not matched to a gene: 4. The length of the CDR3 is 15 residues. The CDR3 bases are TGTGCCAGCAGTTACTCGTGGACAGGGGAAGAAAAACTGTTTTTT. Protein: CASSYSWTGEEKLFF.

V and J are TRBV4-2 and TRBJ2-7; 8 bases are shared with TRBD2. V was clipped by 0 bases and J by 3 bases; unmatched bases: 7. CDR3 length: 16 residues. Germline V gene data show CDR1 as LGHNA and CDR2 as YNFKEQ. CDR3 protein: CASSQDESGGFYEQYF. CDR3 bases: TGTGCCAGCAGCCAAGATGAGAGCGGGGGCTTCTACGAGCAGTACTTC.

The chain links TRBV5-5 to TRBJ1-1, with D perhaps matching TRBD1 (5 bases). Germline CDR1 reads SGHKS; CDR2 reads YYEKEE (reference sequence). Trimming removed 0 bases at V and 7 bases at J, with 7 bases between. The CDR3 has 12 residues. The CDR3 reads CASSLGQGEAFF. Here the CDR3 DNA reads TGTGCCAGCAGCTTGGGGCAGGGTGAAGCTTTCTTT.

J is TRBJ2-7 and V is TRBV5-8; 7 nucleotides match TRBD1. V dropped 4 bases and J dropped 5; count of bases not matched to a gene: 9. CDR1 is SGHTS and CDR2 is YDEGEE in the germline V gene. There are 14 residues in the CDR3. CDR3 amino acids: CASSRIPGQNEQYF. DNA of the CDR3: TGTGCCAGCAGCCGAATCCCGGGACAGAACGAGCAGTACTTC.

In its sample, this clone was seen a few times. This chain uses TRBV6-1 with TRBJ1-4; D might be TRBD1 (5 bases). The ends were cut back, 6 bases at V and 7 bases at J, with 18 bases in the middle. This CDR3 has 15 amino acids. Germline V gives CDR1 MNHNS, CDR2 SASEGT. CDR3 sequence (DNA): TGTGCCAGCAGAGAGTACACAGGAGTTCCTGAAAAACTGTTTTTT. Translated, it gives CASREYTGVPEKLFF.

The rearrangement links TRBV5-1 to TRBJ2-2; possibly TRBD1 for D (5 bases). This CDR3 has 14 residues. Germline assignment: CDR1 SGHRS and CDR2 YFSETQ. Trimming stripped 4 bases from V and 0 bases from J, with 7 bases between. The CDR3: CASSKGTNTGELFF. The CDR3 DNA reads TGCGCCAGCAGCAAGGGGACGAACACCGGGGAGCTGTTTTTT.

The chain is built from TRBV7-8 and TRBJ2-4, with D maybe TRBD1 (5 bases). Trimming took 1 base from V and 1 from J, leaving 14 bases between them. CDR1 and CDR2 from the germline V gene are SGHVS and FQNEAQ. The length of the CDR3 is 17 residues. The DNA of the CDR3 is TGTGCCAGCAGCTTAGTTCAGGGAATGAGGGCCAAAAACATTCAGTACTTC. This sequence encodes CASSLVQGMRAKNIQYF.

The chain joins TRBV21-1 to TRBJ1-1. TRBV21-1 is termed a pseudogene. The CDR3 covers 14 residues. This CDR3 is CASSRRIMNTEAFF. The CDR3 DNA sequence: TGTGCCAGCAGCCGGCGGATAATGAACACTGAAGCTTTCTTT.

In its sample, this clone was seen a few times. This chain joins TRBV5-6 and TRBJ2-7, with 7 bases fitting TRBD1. The CDR3 is made up of 12 amino acids. Germline CDR1 reads SGHDT; CDR2 reads YYEEEE. Losses at the gene ends were 5 bases for V and 3 bases for J; bases not matched to a gene: 2. CDR3 coding DNA: TGTGCCAGCAGGGACAGGAGCTACGAGCAGTACTTC. Translating it yields CASRDRSYEQYF.

This clone was counted a single time. The chain joins TRBV5-4 to TRBJ2-1, with D tentatively TRBD1 (5 bases). Germline CDR1 is SGHNT and CDR2 is YYREEE (reference sequence). The length of the CDR3 is 20 residues. V was cut by 4 bases and J by 5 bases, with 31 bases left in between. The chain's CDR3 is CASSVLGSVMGLPRDNEQFF. CDR3 bases: TGTGCCAGCAGCGTACTGGGGTCTGTAATGGGGCTTCCACGGGACAATGAGCAGTTCTTC.

The chain joins TRBV27 to TRBJ2-1; TRBD2 agrees at 11 bases. The CDR3 length is 13 residues. V dropped 7 bases and J dropped 5; count of bases not matched to a gene: 1. Germline lookup yields CDR1 MNHEY and CDR2 SMNVEV (reference sequence). The CDR3 here is CASTTSGNNEQFF. The CDR3 DNA is TGTGCCAGCACGACTAGCGGGAACAATGAGCAGTTCTTC.

The chain combines TRBV7-9 with TRBJ2-7, with 7 positions matching TRBD2. The CDR3 extends over 19 amino acids. Germline lookup yields CDR1 SEHNR and CDR2 FQNEAQ (reference sequence). V trimming: 5 bases; J trimming: 2 bases; junction bases outside the gene matches: 21. CDR3 DNA sequence: TGTGCCAGCAGCCCCCGGAGGATCGGGCGGGGGAATCGTACCTACGAGCAGTACTTC. Translating it yields CASSPRRIGRGNRTYEQYF.

This clone was seen a single time. The chain carries TRBV7-9 and TRBJ1-2; 8 nucleotides align to TRBD1. This CDR3 spans 15 amino acids. The trim removed 5 bases at V and 4 bases at J, leaving 9 bases unmatched. Per germline, CDR1 SEHNR and CDR2 FQNEAQ (reference sequence). CDR3: CASSILTGGGYGYTF. CDR3 DNA sequence: TGTGCCAGCAGCATACTAACAGGGGGAGGCTATGGCTACACCTTC. The whole variable domain, filled in from reference TRBV7-9 and TRBJ1-2, reads DTGVSQNPRHKITKRGQNVTFRCDPISEHNRLYWYRQTLGQGPEFLTYFQNEAQLEKSRLLSDRFSAERPKGSFSTLEIQRTEQGDSAMYLCASSILTGGGYGYTFGSGTRLTVV.

The rearrangement joins TRBV15 to TRBJ1-2; D is unresolved. The CDR3 has 16 amino acids. CDR1 and CDR2 from the germline V gene are LNHNV and YYDKDF (reference sequence). V was pared by 0 bases and J by 4 bases, with 15 bases between. The CDR3 coding sequence is TGTGCCACCAGCAGAGAACGTGAGGGTTCCGGCTATGGCTACACCTTC. Its protein is CATSREREGSGYGYTF.

Comments on this clone: A junction boundary mismatches the germline segment, possibly from a read error. The chain recombines TRBV7-9 with TRBJ1-5; D may be TRBD1 (5 bases). CDR1 and CDR2 from the germline V gene are SEHNR and FQNEAQ (reference sequence). The CDR3 loop spans 15 amino acids. As DNA, the CDR3 is TGTTCCAGCAGCTTAGGAGACAGAAGCAATCAGCCCCAGCATTTT. The encoded protein is CSSSLGDRSNQPQHF.

This chain links TRBV15 with TRBJ2-7; D not certain. The germline gives CDR1 LNHNV, CDR2 YYDKDF (reference sequence). V was shortened by 5 bases and J by 4 bases, with 15 bases between the two germline ends. This CDR3 comprises 14 residues. CDR3 sequence: CATSQVNGLYEQYF. The DNA for the CDR3 is TGTGCCACCAGCCAAGTAAACGGGTTGTACGAGCAGTACTTC.

A remark on this clone: At the DNA level, this CDR3 is encoded by other sequences in the same sample as well. J is TRBJ2-5 and V is TRBV7-2; D possibly corresponds to TRBD2 (5 bases). Germline V gene lookup returns CDR1 SGHTA and CDR2 FQGNSA. Trimming shortened V by 3 bases and J by 5 bases, and 7 bases separated the two germline ends. The CDR3 is 12 residues long. CDR3 bases: TGTGCCAGCAGCTTTCGGGGTGAGACCCAGTACTTC. Residues: CASSFRGETQYF.

The rearrangement uses TRBV5-1 and TRBJ2-3, with 7 bases identical to TRBD2. Trimming at V came to 1 base and at J to 2 bases, leaving 7 bases not matched to a gene. Germline CDR1 is SGHRS and CDR2 is YFSETQ. The CDR3 runs 16 residues. CDR3: CASSLWTGGLTDTQYF. In nucleotides, the CDR3 is TGCGCCAGCAGCTTGTGGACGGGGGGACTCACAGATACGCAGTATTTT.

The rearrangement joins TRBV19 to TRBJ2-3; 10 nucleotides align to TRBD2. Trimming took 2 bases from V and 5 from J; bases not matched to a gene: 7. The germline CDR1 and CDR2 sequences are LNHDA and SQIVND (reference sequence). This CDR3 spans 16 amino acids. The CDR3 DNA reads TGTGCCAGTAGTATACGTAGCGGGGGGATTGGAGATACGCAGTATTTT. Translated: CASSIRSGGIGDTQYF.

J is TRBJ1-5 and V is TRBV6-1; D gene unclear. This CDR3 is 15 amino acids long. Germline assignment: CDR1 MNHNS and CDR2 SASEGT. The V and J ends lost 6 bases and 1 base respectively, with 13 bases between them. CDR3 region: CASSLNLRSNQPQHF. Here the CDR3 DNA reads TGTGCCAGCAGCCTAAATCTGCGGAGCAATCAGCCCCAGCATTTT.

The J gene is TRBJ2-7, the V gene TRBV6-1, with D possibly being TRBD1 (6 bases). Germline assignment: CDR1 MNHNS and CDR2 SASEGT. The CDR3 covers 15 residues. Deletions cut 4 bases from V and 4 bases from J, with 17 bases between. CDR3 in amino acids: CASSGRTAGLYEQYV. The CDR3 nucleotides are TGTGCCAGCAGTGGACGGACAGCCGGGTTGTACGAGCAGTACGTC.

This sequence joins TRBV2 and TRBJ2-1; 7 bases map to TRBD2. The germline CDR1 and CDR2 sequences are SNHLY and FYNNEI. This CDR3 is built from 16 residues. V gave up 6 bases and J gave up 5 bases; unmatched junction bases: 13. In DNA, the CDR3 is TGTGCCAGCAGGGAAAGCGGGATCGGAGTCGACAATGAGCAGTTCTTC. It translates to CASRESGIGVDNEQFF.

The chain links TRBV7-2 to TRBJ2-3, with TRBD1 as a possible D gene (6 bases). CDR1 and CDR2 from the germline V gene are SGHTA and FQGNSA. The CDR3 covers 15 residues. V lost 1 base to trimming and J lost 3 bases, with 11 bases between them. CDR3 DNA sequence: TGTGCCAGCAGCTTAGTGGACAGTTTTACAGATACGCAGTATTTT. Encoded protein: CASSLVDSFTDTQYF.